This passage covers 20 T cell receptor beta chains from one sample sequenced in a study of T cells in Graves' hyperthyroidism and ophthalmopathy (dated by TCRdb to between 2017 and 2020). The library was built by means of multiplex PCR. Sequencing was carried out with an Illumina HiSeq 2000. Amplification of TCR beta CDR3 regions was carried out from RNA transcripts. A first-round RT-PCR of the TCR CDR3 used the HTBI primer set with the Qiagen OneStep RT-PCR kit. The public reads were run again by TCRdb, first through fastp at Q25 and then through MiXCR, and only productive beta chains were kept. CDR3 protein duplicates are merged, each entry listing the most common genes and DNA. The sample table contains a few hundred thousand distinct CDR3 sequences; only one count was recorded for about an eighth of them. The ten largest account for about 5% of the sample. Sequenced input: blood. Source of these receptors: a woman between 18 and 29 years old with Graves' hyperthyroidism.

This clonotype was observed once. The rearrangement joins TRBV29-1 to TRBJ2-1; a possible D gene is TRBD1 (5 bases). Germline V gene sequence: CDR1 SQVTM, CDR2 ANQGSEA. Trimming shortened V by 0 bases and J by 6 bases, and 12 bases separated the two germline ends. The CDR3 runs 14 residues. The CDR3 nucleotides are TGCAGCGTTGAAGATGTCAGGGTCTTCAATGAGCAGTTCTTC. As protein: CSVEDVRVFNEQFF.

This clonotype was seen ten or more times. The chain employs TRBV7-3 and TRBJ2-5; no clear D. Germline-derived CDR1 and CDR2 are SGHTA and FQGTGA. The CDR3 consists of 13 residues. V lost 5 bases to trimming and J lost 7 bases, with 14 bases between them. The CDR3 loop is CASSATNVGTQYF. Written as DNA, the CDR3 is TGTGCCAGCAGCGCTACTAATGTGGGGACCCAGTACTTC.

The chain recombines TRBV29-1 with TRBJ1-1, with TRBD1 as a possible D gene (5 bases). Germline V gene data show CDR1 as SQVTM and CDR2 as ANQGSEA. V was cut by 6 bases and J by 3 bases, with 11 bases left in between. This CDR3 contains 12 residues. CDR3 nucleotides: TGCAGCGTACGGGACGCCTACACTGAAGCTTTCTTT. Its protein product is CSVRDAYTEAFF.

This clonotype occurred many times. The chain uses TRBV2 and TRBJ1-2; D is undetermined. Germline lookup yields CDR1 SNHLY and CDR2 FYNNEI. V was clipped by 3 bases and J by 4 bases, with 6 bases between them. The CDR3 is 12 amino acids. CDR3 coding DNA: TGTGCCAGCAGTGACCACAGCTATGGCTACACCTTC. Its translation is CASSDHSYGYTF.

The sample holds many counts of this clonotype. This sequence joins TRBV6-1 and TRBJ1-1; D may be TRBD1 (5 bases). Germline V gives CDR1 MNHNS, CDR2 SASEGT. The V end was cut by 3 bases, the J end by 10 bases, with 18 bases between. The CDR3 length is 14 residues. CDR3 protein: CASSERDRTAGAFF. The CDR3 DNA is TGTGCCAGCAGTGAGAGAGACAGAACCGCGGGAGCTTTCTTT.

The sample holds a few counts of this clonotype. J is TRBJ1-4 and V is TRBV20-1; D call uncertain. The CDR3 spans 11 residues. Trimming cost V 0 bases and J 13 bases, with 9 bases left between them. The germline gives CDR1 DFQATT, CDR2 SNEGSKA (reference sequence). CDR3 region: CSARDRMRLFF. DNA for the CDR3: TGCAGTGCTAGAGATAGAATGAGACTGTTTTTT.

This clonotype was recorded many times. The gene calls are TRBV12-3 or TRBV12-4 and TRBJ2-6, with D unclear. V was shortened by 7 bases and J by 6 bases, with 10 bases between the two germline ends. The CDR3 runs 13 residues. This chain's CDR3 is CASTLRPANVLTF. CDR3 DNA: TGTGCCAGCACCCTCCGCCCGGCCAACGTCCTGACTTTC.

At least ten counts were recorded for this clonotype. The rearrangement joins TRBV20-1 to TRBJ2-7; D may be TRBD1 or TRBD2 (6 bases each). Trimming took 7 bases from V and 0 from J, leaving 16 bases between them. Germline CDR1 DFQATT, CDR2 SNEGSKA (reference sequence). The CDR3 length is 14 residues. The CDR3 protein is CSGVTGANSYEQYF. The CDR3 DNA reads TGCAGTGGGGTAACGGGGGCCAACTCCTACGAGCAGTACTTC.

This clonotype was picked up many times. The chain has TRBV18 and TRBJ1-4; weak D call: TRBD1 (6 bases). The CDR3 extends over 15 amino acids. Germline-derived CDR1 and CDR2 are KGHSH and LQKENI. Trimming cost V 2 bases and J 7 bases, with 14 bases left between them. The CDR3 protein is CASSPAWGRSEKLFF. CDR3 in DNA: TGTGCCAGCTCACCAGCGTGGGGGCGAAGTGAAAAACTGTTTTTT. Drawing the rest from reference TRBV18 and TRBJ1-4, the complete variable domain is NAGVMQNPRHLVRRRGQEARLRCSPMKGHSHVYWYRQLPEEGLKFMVYLQKENIIDESGMPKERFSAEFPKEGPSILRIQQVVRGDSAAYFCASSPAWGRSEKLFFGSGTQLSVL.

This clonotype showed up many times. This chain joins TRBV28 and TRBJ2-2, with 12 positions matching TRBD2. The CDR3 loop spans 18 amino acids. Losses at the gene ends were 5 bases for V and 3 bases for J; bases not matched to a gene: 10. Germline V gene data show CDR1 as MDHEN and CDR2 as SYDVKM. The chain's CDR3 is CASSLRLGLAGYTGELFF. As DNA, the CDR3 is TGTGCCAGCAGTCTCCGCCTCGGACTAGCGGGATACACCGGGGAGCTGTTTTTT.

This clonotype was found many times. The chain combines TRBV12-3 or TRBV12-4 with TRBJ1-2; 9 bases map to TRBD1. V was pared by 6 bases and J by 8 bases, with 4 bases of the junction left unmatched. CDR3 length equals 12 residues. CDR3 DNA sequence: TGTGCCAGCAGACAGGGGGCGGGAGGCTACACCTTC. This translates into CASRQGAGGYTF.

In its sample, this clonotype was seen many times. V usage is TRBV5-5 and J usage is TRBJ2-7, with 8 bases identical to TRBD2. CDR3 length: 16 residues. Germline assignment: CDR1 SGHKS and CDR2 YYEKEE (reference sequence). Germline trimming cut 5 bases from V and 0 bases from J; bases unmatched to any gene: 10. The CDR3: CASSRSAGADSYEQYF. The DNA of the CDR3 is TGTGCCAGCAGTCGGTCAGCGGGAGCCGACTCCTACGAGCAGTACTTC.

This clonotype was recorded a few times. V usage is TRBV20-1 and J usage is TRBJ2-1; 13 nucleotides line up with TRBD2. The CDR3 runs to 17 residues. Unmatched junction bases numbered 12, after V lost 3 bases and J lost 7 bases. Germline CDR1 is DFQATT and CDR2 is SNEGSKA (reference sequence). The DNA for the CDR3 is TGCAGTGCTAGTTTAGTCGGACTAGCGGGAGTAAGGAATGAGCAGTTCTTC. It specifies CSASLVGLAGVRNEQFF.

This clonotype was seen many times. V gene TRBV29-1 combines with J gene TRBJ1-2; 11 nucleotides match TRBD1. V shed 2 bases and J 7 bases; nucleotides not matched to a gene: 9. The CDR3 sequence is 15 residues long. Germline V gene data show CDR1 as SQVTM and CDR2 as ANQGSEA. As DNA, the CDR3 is TGCAGCGTTGAAAGGGGGACAGGGGGACTTTCTGGCTACACCTTC. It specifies CSVERGTGGLSGYTF.

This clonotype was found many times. The CDR3 DNA reads TGTGCCACCGCTGCGGGAGGGGCGTATGAGCAGTTCTTC. It translates to CATAAGGAYEQFF. This rearrangement joins TRBV24-1 to TRBJ2-1; 9 nucleotides match TRBD2. The ends lost 9 bases at V and 8 bases at J; junction bases unmatched: 7. The CDR3 runs 13 residues. Germline V gene lookup returns CDR1 KGHDR and CDR2 SFDVKD.

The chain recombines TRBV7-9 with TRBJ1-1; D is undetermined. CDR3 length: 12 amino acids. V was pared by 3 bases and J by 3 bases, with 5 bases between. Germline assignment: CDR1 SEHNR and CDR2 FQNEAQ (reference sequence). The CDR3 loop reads CASSFLYTEAFF. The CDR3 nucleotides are TGTGCCAGCAGCTTTCTCTACACTGAAGCTTTCTTT.

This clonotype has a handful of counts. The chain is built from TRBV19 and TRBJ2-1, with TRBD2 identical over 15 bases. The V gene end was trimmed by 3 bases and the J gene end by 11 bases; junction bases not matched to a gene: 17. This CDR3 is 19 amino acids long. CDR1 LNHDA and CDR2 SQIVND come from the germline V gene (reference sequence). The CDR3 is CASSMGWGGGTSGRIKQFF. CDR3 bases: TGTGCCAGTAGTATGGGTTGGGGCGGAGGGACTAGCGGGAGGATCAAGCAGTTCTTC.

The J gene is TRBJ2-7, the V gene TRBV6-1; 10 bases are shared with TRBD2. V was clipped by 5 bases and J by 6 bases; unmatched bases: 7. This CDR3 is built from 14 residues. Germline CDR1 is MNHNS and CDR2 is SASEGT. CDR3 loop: CASSKSGRAFEQYF. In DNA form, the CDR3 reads TGTGCCAGCAGTAAAAGCGGGAGGGCCTTCGAGCAGTACTTC.

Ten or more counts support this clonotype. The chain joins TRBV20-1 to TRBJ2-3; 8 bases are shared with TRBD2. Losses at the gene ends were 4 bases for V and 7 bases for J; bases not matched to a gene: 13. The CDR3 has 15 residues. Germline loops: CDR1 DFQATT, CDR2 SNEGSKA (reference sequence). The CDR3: CSAINIAGSQNTQYF. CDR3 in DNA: TGCAGTGCTATTAACATAGCGGGATCACAAAATACGCAGTATTTT.

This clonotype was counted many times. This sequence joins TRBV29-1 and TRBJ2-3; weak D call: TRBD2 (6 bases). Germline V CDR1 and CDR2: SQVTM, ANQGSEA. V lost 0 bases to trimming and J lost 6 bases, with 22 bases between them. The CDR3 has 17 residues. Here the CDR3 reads CSVEDLATRSFRDTQYF. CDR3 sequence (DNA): TGCAGCGTTGAAGACCTAGCGACTAGGAGTTTTAGGGATACGCAGTATTTT.